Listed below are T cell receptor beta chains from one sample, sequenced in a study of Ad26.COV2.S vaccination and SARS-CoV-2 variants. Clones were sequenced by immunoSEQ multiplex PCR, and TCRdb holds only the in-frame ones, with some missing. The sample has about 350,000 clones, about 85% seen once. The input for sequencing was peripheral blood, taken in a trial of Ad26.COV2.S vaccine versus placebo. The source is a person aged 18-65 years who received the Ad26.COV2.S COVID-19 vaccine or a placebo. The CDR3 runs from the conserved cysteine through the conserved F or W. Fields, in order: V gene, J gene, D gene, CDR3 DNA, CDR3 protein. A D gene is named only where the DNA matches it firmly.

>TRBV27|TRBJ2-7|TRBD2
TGTGCCAGCAGTCCCCTAGCGGGAAGCCTCTACGAGCAGTACTTC
CASSPLAGSLYEQYF
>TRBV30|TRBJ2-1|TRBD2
TGTGCCTGGACCAGACTAGCGGAGGATGAGCAGTTCTTC
CAWTRLAEDEQFF
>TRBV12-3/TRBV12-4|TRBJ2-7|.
TGTGCCAGCGCTAGCTCCTACGAGCAGTACTTC
CASASSYEQYF
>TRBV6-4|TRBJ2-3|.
TGTGCTACCGGACTGGGGATCTCGGGCCCAGATACGCAGTATTTT
CATGLGISGPDTQYF
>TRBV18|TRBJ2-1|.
TGTGCCAGCTCACAGATGCTTGGGCAGCACAATGAGCAGTTCTTC
CASSQMLGQHNEQFF
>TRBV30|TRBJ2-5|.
TGTGCCTGGAGGCCACCCGGGTACCAAGAGACCCAGTACTTC
CAWRPPGYQETQYF
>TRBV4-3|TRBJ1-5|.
TGCGCCAGCAGCCAAGATGGGGGATGGGGGCAGCCCCAGCATTTT
CASSQDGGWGQPQHF
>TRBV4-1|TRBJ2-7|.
TGCGCCAGCAGCCCCTCCAACGGGGCCTACGAGCAGTACTTC
CASSPSNGAYEQYF
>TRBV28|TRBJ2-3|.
TGTGCCAGCTGGGGGCCAGATACGCAGTATTTT
CASWGPDTQYF
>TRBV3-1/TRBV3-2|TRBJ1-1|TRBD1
TGTGCCAGCAGCCAACGGGACAGGGGGAAGGCTTTCTTT
CASSQRDRGKAFF